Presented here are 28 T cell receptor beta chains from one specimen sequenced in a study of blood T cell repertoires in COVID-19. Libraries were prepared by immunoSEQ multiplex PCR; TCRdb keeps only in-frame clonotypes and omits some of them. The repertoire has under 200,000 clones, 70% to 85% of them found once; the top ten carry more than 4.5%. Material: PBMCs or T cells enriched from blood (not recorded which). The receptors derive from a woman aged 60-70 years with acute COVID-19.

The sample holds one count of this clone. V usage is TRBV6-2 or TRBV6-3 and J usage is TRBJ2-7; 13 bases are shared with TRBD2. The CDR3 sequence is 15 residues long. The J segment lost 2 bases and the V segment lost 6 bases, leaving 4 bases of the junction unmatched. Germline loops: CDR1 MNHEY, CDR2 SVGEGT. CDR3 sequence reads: CASSILAGGPYEQYF. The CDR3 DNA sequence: TGTGCCAGCAGCATACTAGCGGGAGGGCCCTACGAGCAGTACTTC.

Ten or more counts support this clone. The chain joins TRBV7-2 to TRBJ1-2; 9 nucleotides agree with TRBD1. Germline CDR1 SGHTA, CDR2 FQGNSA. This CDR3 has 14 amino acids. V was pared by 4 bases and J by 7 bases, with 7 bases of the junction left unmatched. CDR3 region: CASSSGTGSGGYTF. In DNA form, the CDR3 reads TGTGCCAGCAGCTCCGGGACAGGGTCGGGTGGCTACACCTTC.

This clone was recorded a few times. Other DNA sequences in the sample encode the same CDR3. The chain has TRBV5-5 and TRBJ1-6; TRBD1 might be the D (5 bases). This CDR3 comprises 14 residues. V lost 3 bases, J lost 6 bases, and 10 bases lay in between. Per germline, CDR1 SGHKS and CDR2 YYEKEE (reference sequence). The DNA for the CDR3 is TGTGCCAGCAGCTCGGATAGGGGTAATTCACCCCTCCACTTT. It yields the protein CASSSDRGNSPLHF.

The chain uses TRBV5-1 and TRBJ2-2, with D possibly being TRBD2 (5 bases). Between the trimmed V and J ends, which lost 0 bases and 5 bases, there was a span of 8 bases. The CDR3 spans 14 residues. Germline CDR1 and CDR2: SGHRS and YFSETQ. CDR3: CASSLVPGTGELFF. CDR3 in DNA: TGCGCCAGCAGCTTGGTTCCGGGAACCGGGGAGCTGTTTTTT. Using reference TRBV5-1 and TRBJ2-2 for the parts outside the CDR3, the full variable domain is KAGVTQTPRYLIKTRGQQVTLSCSPISGHRSVSWYQQTPGQGLQFLFEYFSETQRNKGNFPGRFSGRQFSNSRSEMNVSTLELGDSALYLCASSLVPGTGELFFGEGSRLTVL.

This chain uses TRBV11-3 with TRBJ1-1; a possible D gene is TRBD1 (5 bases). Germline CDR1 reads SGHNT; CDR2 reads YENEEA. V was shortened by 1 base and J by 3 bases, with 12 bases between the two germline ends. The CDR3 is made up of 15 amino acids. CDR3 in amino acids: CASSLGQGLDTEAFF. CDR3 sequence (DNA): TGTGCCAGCAGCTTAGGTCAGGGATTGGACACTGAAGCTTTCTTT.

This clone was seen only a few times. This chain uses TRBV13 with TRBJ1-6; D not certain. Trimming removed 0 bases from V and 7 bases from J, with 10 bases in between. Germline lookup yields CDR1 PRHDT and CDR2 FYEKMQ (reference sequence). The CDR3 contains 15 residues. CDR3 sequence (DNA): TGTGCCAGCAGCTTAGGGGGTTACGGGAATTCACCCCTCCACTTT. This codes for CASSLGGYGNSPLHF.

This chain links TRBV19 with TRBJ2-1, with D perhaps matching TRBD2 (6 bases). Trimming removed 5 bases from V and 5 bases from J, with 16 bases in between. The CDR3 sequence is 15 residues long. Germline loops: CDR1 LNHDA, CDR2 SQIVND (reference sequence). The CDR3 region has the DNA TGTGCCAGTAGTCTACCGGGACTCACGAACAATGAGCAGTTCTTC. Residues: CASSLPGLTNNEQFF.

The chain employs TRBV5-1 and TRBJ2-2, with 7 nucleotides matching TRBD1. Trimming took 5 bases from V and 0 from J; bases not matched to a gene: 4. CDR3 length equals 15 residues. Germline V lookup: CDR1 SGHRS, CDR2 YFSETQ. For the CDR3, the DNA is TGCGCCAGCAGAAGGGACAGCGCGAACACCGGGGAGCTGTTTTTT. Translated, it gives CASRRDSANTGELFF.

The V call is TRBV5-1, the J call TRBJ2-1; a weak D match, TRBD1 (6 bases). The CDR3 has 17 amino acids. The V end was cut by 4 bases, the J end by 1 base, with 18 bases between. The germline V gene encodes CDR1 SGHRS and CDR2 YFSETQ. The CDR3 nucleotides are TGCGCCAGCAGCCCAGGGGCGACAGCACTTTCCTACAATGAGCAGTTCTTC. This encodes CASSPGATALSYNEQFF. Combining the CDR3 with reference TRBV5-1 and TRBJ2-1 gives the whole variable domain KAGVTQTPRYLIKTRGQQVTLSCSPISGHRSVSWYQQTPGQGLQFLFEYFSETQRNKGNFPGRFSGRQFSNSRSEMNVSTLELGDSALYLCASSPGATALSYNEQFFGPGTRLTVL.

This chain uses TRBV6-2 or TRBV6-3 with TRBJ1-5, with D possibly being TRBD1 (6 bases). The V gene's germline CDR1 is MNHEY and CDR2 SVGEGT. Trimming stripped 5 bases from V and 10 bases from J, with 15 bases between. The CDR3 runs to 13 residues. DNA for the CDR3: TGTGCCAGCAGTCAGGGACACCCGGGACCCCAGCATTTT. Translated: CASSQGHPGPQHF.

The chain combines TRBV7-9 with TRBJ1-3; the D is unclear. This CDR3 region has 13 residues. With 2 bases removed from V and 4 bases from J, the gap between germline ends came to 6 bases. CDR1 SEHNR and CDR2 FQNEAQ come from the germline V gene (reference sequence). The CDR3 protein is CASSLTDGNTIYF. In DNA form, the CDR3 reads TGTGCCAGCAGCTTAACAGACGGAAACACCATATATTTT.

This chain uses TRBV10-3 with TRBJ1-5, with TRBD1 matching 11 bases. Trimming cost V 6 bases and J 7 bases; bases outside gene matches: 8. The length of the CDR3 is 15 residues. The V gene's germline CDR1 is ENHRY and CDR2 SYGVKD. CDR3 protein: CAISPRTGGGQPQHF. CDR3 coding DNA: TGTGCCATCAGCCCCAGGACAGGGGGCGGCCAGCCCCAGCATTTT.

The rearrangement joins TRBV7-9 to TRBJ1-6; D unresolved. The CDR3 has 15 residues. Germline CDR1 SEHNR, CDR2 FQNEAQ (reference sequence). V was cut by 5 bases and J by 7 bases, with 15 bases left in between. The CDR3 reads CASSHSGEGNSPLHF. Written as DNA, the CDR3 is TGTGCCAGCAGCCACTCCGGGGAAGGAAATTCACCCCTCCACTTT.

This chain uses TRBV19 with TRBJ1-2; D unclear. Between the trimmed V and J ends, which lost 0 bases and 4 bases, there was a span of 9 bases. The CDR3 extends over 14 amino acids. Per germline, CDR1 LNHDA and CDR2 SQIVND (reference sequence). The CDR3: CASSIDWSGYGYTF. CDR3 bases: TGTGCCAGTAGTATAGATTGGTCAGGCTATGGCTACACCTTC. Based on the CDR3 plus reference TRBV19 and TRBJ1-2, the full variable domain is DGGITQSPKYLFRKEGQNVTLSCEQNLNHDAMYWYRQDPGQGLRLIYYSQIVNDFQKGDIAEGYSVSREKKESFPLTVTSAQKNPTAFYLCASSIDWSGYGYTFGSGTRLTVV.

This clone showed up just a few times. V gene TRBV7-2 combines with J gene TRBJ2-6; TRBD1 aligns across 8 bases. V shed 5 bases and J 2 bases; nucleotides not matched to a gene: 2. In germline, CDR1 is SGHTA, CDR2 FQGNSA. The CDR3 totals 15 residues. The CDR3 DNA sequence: TGTGCCAGCAGCCGGACAGGGACTGGGGCCAACGTCCTGACTTTC. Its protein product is CASSRTGTGANVLTF.

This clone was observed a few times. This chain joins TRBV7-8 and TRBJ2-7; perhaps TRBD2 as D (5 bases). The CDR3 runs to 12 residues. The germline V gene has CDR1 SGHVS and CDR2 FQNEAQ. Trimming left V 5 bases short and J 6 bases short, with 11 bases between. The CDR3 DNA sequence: TGTGCCAGCAGCCTCGGGGTAGCCGAGCAGTACGTC. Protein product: CASSLGVAEQYV.

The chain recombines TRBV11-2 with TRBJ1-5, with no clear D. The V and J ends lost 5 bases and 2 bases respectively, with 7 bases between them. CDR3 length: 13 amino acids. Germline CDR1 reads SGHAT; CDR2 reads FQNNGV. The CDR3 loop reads CASSLIGNQPQHF. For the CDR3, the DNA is TGTGCCAGCAGCCTAATAGGCAATCAGCCCCAGCATTTT.

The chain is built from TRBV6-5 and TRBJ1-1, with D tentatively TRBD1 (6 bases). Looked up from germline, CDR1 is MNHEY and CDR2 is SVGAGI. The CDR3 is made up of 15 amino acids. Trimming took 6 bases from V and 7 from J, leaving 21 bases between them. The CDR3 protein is CASRQGQPPFGEAFF. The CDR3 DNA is TGTGCCAGCAGGCAAGGACAGCCTCCATTTGGTGAAGCTTTCTTT.

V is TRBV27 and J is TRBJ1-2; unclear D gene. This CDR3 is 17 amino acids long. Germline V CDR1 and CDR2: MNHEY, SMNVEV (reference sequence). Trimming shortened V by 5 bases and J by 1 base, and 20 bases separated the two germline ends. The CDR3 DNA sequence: TGTGCCAGCAGTCCCTCAGGAGGCCAACATAATAACTATGGCTACACCTTC. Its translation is CASSPSGGQHNNYGYTF.

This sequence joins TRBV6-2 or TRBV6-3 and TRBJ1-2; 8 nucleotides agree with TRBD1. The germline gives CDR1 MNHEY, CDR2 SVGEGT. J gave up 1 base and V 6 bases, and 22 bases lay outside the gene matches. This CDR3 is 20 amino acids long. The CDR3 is CASSSTSPRAGQGGNYGYTF. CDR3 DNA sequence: TGTGCCAGCAGCTCCACCTCACCCCGGGCCGGACAGGGCGGTAACTATGGCTACACCTTC.

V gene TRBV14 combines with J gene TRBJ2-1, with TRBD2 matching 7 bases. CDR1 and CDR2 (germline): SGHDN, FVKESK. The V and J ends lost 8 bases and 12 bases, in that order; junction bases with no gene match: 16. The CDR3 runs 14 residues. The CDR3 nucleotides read TGTGCCAGCCGGCCTTCGGGAGGCCAGAAATCGCAGTTCTTC. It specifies CASRPSGGQKSQFF.

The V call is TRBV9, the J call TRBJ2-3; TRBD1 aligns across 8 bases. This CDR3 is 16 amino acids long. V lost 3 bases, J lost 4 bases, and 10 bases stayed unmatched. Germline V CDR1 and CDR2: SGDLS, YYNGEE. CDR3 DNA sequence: TGTGCCAGCAGCGACGGACAGGGCCTGGTCGCAGATACGCAGTATTTT. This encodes CASSDGQGLVADTQYF.

CDR3 nucleotides: TGTGCCAGCAGCCCGTACTCTCAACCCACAGATACGCAGTATTTT. Translated: CASSPYSQPTDTQYF. The chain combines TRBV7-9 with TRBJ2-3; no clear D gene. The V end lost 5 bases, the J end lost 2 bases, and 14 bases lay between the germline ends. This CDR3 spans 15 amino acids. From germline, CDR1 is SEHNR and CDR2 FQNEAQ (reference sequence).

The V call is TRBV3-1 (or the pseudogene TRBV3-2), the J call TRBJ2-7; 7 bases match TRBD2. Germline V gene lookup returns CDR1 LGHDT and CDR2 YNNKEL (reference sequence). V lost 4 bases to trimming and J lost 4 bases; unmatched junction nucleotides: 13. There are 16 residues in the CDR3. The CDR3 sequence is CASSRSQSSGAYEQYF. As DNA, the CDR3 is TGTGCCAGCAGCCGATCCCAGTCGAGCGGGGCTTACGAGCAGTACTTC.

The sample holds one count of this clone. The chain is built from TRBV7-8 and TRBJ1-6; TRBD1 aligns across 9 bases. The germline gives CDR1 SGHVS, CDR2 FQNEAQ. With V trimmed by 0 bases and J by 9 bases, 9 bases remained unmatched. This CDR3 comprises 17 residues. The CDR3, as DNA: TGTGCCAGCAGCTTAGCGGGACAGGGAGTTTCCCTTTCACCCCTCCACTTT. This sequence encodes CASSLAGQGVSLSPLHF. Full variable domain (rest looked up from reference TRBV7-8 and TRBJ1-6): GAGVSQSPRYKVAKRGQDVALRCDPISGHVSLFWYQQALGQGPEFLTYFQNEAQLDKSGLPSDRFFAERPEGSVSTLKIQRTQQEDSAVYLCASSLAGQGVSLSPLHFGNGTRLTVT.

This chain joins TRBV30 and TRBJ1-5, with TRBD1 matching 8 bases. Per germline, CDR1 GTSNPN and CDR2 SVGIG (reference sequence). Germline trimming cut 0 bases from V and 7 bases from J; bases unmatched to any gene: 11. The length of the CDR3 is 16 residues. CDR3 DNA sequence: TGTGCCTGGAGTGTTAGACCCGGGACAGGAGGCCAGCCCCAGCATTTT. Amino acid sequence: CAWSVRPGTGGQPQHF.

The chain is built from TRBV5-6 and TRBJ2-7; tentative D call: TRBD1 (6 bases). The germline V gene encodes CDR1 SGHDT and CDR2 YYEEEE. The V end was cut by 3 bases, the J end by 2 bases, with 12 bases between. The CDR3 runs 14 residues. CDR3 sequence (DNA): TGTGCCAGCAGCTGGTTACAGGGAGCCTACGAGCAGTACTTC. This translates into CASSWLQGAYEQYF.

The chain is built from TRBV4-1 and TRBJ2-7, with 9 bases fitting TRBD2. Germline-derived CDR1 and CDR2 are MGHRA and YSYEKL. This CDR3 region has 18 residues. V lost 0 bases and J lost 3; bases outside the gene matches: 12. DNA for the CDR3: TGCGCCAGCAGCCAAGATCCGGGCGTGACTAGCGGCGTCTACGAGCAGTACTTC. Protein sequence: CASSQDPGVTSGVYEQYF.